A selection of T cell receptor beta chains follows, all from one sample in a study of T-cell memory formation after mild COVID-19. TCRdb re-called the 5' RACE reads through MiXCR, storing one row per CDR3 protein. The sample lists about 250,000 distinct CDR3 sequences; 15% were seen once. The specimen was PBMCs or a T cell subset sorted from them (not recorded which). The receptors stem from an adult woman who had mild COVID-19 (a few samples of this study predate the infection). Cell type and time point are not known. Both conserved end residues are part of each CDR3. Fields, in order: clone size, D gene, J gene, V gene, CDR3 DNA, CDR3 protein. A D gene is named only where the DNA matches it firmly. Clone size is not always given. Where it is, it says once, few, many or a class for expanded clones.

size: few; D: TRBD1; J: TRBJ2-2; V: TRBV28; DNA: TGTGCCAGCAGAAGGACAGGGAGGAACACCGGGGAGCTGTTTTTT; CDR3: CASRRTGRNTGELFF
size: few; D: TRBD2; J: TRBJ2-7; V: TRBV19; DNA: TGTGCCAGTAATGTGGGGGGGAACGAGCAGTACTTC; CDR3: CASNVGGNEQYF
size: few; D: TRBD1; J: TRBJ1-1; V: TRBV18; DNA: TGTGCCAGCTCACCAGACAGGGGTGAAGCTTTCTTT; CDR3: CASSPDRGEAFF
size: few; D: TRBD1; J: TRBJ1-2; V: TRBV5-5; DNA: TGTGCCAGCAGCTTGGCCAGGGGGCTGGATGGCTACACCTTC; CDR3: CASSLARGLDGYTF
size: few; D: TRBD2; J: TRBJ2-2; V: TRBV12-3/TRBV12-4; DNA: TGTGCCAGCAGGCCCCGGGAGGACACCGGGGAGCTGTTTTTT; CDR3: CASRPREDTGELFF
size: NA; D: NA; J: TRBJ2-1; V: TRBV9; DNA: TGTGCCAGCAGCGCTATGATTGGAAGCTCCTACAATGAGCAGTTCTTC; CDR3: CASSAMIGSSYNEQFF
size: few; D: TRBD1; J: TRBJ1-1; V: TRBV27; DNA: TGTGCCAGCAGTGTGGACAGGGGGCGGTTTGAAGCTTTCTTT; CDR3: CASSVDRGRFEAFF
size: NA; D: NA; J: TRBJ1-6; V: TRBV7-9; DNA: TGTGCCAGCAGCTTAGCAATCGGGGCGTCATCACCCCTCCACTTT; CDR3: CASSLAIGASSPLHF
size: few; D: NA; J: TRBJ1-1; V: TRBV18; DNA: TGTGCCAGCTCACCCCAGTCAGTTAACACTGAAGCTTTCTTT; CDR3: CASSPQSVNTEAFF
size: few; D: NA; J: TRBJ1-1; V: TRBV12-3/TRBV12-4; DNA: TGTGCCAGCACCACATGGACTGAAGCTTTCTTT; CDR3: CASTTWTEAFF
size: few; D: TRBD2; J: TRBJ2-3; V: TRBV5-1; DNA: TGCGCCAGCAGCTTAAGACCAGCGGGGGGGAATGCAGATACGCAGTATTTT; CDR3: CASSLRPAGGNADTQYF
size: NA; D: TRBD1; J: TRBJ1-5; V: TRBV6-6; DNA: TGTGCCAGCAGTTATTCAGGGGGCAACAATCAGCCCCAGCATTTT; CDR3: CASSYSGGNNQPQHF
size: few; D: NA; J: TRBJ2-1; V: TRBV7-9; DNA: TGTGCCAGCAGCTTAGTGAGCGATGAGCAGTTCTTC; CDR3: CASSLVSDEQFF
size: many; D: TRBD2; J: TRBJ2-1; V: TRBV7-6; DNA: TGTGCCAGCAGCTTAACACTAATGACTAGCGGGGGGAGGGCTGAGCAGTTCTTC; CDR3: CASSLTLMTSGGRAEQFF
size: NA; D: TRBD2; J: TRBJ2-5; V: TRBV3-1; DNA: TGTGCCAGCAGCCGATTCACTAGCGGGCCCCCAGAGACCCAGTACTTC; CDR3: CASSRFTSGPPETQYF
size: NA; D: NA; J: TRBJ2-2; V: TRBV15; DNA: TGTGCCACCAGCAGACATGAGGGGACCATATCATCCACCGGGGAGCTGTTTTTT; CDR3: CATSRHEGTISSTGELFF
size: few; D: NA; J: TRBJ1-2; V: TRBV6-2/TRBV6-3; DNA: TGTGCCAGCAGTTACTCGAGTCGGGGCCGCCACTCTTATGGCTACACCTTC; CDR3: CASSYSSRGRHSYGYTF
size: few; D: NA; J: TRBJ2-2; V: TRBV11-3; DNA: TGTGCCAGCAGCTCGAGGGACGGCACCGGGGAGCTGTTTTTT; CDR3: CASSSRDGTGELFF
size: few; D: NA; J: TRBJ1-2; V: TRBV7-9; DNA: TGTGCCAGCAGCTCCGGGGGACCGTCTAACTATGGCTACACCTTC; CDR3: CASSSGGPSNYGYTF
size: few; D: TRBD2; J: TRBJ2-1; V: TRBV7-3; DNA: TGTGCCAGCAGCTACGGACTAGCGGGGGGACAGCAGTTCTTC; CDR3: CASSYGLAGGQQFF
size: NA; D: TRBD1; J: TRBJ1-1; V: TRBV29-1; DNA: TGCAGCGTCGCCGGACAGGGGAACACTGAAGCTTTCTTT; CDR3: CSVAGQGNTEAFF
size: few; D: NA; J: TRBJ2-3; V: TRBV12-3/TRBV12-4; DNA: TGTGCCAGCGCCCTTTCAGGGATTGATTCAGATACGCAGTATTTT; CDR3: CASALSGIDSDTQYF
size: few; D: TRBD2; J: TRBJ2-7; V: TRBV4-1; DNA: TGCGCCAGCAGCCATTGGAGACTAGCGGGGGGTTCGGGCTCCTACGAGCAGTACTTC; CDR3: CASSHWRLAGGSGSYEQYF
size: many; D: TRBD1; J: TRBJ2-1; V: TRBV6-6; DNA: TGTGCCAGCAGTCCTAGGACAGGGGTAAATGAGCAGTTCTTC; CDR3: CASSPRTGVNEQFF
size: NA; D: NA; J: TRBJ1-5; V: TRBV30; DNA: TGTGCCTGGAGGCGGAAAGGGCTCAAGGGGATTCAGCCCCAGCATTTT; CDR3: CAWRRKGLKGIQPQHF
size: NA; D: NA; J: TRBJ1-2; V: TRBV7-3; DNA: TGTGCCAGCAGCTTAGTAAGTTTTGGCTACACCTTC; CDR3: CASSLVSFGYTF
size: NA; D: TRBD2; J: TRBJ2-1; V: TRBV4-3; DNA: TGCGCCAGCAGCCAAGGACTAGCGGGAGTCAGGGGTGAGCAGTTCTTC; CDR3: CASSQGLAGVRGEQFF
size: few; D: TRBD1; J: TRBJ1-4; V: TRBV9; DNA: TGTGCCAGCACCCAGGGACAGTATAATGAAAAACTGTTTTTT; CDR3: CASTQGQYNEKLFF